This TCR beta chain comes out of a study of cytomegalovirus exposure and HLA in healthy donors. Note on this clone: Its antigen is undetermined.

Germline lookup yields CDR1 KGHSH and CDR2 LQKENI. With V trimmed by 6 bases and J by 0 bases, 5 bases remained unmatched. The CDR3 runs to 15 residues. Notes on the study in general: Among TCR beta chains, those listed as cytomegalovirus-associated numbered about 160. Presence/absence comparisons presumed near-even sequencing depth among donors.

A multiplex PCR was run with 60 Vbeta primers and 13 Jbeta primers. Profiled with immunoSEQ multiplex PCR; TCRdb holds only in-frame clones, not every one. The sample lists some 200,000 clones, roughly four fifths occurring once. This TCR derives from a woman between 18 and 29 years old in good health and CMV-seronegative. Sequencing was performed on PBMCs. V gene TRBV18 combines with J gene TRBJ1-3; 7 positions agree with TRBD1. This CDR3 reads CASSSGQSSGNTIYF. The CDR3 nucleotides read TGTGCCAGCTCGTCGGGACAGAGCTCTGGAAACACCATATATTTT.